Listed below are T cell receptor beta chains from one sample, sequenced in a study of shared clonotypes between healthy human individuals. Produced via immunoSEQ multiplex PCR; TCRdb's table is partial and in-frame only. The table lists 600,000 to 700,000 clones, around 78% of them singletons. The source material was memory CD4+ T cells sorted from blood. The origin of the receptors is a woman younger than 45 in good health. The CDR3 runs from the conserved cysteine through the conserved F or W. The order of the fields is V gene, D gene, J gene, clone size, CDR3 protein, CDR3 DNA. The D gene is left open where the match is weak. The size entry is marked missing in some rows and otherwise reads once, few, many or a size class.

V: TRBV10-2; D: -; J: TRBJ2-7; size: -; CDR3: CASSEFGTYEQYF; DNA: TGCGCCAGCAGTGAGTTCGGGACCTACGAGCAGTACTTC
V: TRBV5-6; D: -; J: TRBJ2-7; size: -; CDR3: CASSLGPSGFQEQYF; DNA: TGTGCCAGCAGCTTAGGCCCCTCAGGATTTCAAGAGCAGTACTTC
V: TRBV7-8; D: TRBD2; J: TRBJ2-1; size: -; CDR3: CASSLPRTSGRVEQFF; DNA: TGTGCCAGCAGCCTACCCCGGACTAGCGGGAGGGTGGAGCAGTTCTTC
V: TRBV4-1; D: -; J: TRBJ1-5; size: -; CDR3: CASSQVAGLVNQPQHF; DNA: TGCGCCAGCAGCCAAGTCGCGGGACTGGTTAATCAGCCCCAGCATTTT
V: TRBV7-8; D: -; J: TRBJ2-1; size: few; CDR3: CASSLFLYDEQFF; DNA: TGTGCCAGCAGCTTATTTCTATACGACGAGCAGTTCTTC
V: TRBV23-1; D: TRBD1; J: TRBJ1-4; size: -; CDR3: CASSQSTGQGFPFPEKLFF; DNA: TGCGCCAGCAGTCAATCTACGGGACAGGGGTTCCCCTTTCCTGAAAAACTGTTTTTT
V: TRBV27; D: -; J: TRBJ2-7; size: -; CDR3: CASSPYIPTYEQYF; DNA: TGTGCCAGCAGTCCCTACATTCCGACCTACGAGCAGTACTTC
V: TRBV7-3; D: TRBD1; J: TRBJ1-2; size: few; CDR3: CASSLSGGDYGYTF; DNA: TGTGCCAGCAGCTTATCAGGGGGCGACTATGGCTACACCTTC
V: TRBV5-1; D: TRBD2; J: TRBJ2-1; size: few; CDR3: CASSFSGSLNEQFF; DNA: TGCGCCAGCAGCTTTAGCGGGAGCCTTAATGAGCAGTTCTTC
V: TRBV5-6; D: -; J: TRBJ2-7; size: few; CDR3: CASSLGPPLEAYEQYF; DNA: TGTGCCAGCAGCTTAGGACCGCCGCTGGAAGCCTACGAGCAGTACTTC
V: TRBV4-1; D: TRBD2; J: TRBJ2-1; size: once; CDR3: CASSQPRTSGRARTYNEQFF; DNA: TGCGCCAGCAGCCAACCCAGGACTAGCGGGAGGGCCAGAACCTACAATGAGCAGTTCTTC
V: TRBV5-4; D: -; J: TRBJ1-5; size: -; CDR3: CASSLGGSQPQHF; DNA: TGTGCCAGCAGCTTAGGGGGATCTCAGCCCCAGCATTTT
V: TRBV7-9; D: -; J: TRBJ1-5; size: few; CDR3: CASSWGSNQPQHF; DNA: TGTGCCAGCAGCTGGGGTAGCAATCAGCCCCAGCATTTT
V: TRBV5-1; D: -; J: TRBJ2-3; size: -; CDR3: CASSLAGVMVDTQYF; DNA: TGCGCCAGCAGCTTGGCGGGAGTCATGGTAGATACGCAGTATTTT
V: TRBV7-9; D: -; J: TRBJ1-1; size: -; CDR3: CASSRDSMNTEAFF; DNA: TGTGCCAGCAGCCGGGACTCTATGAACACTGAAGCTTTCTTT
V: TRBV2; D: -; J: TRBJ2-5; size: -; CDR3: CASSEVGEETQYF; DNA: TGTGCCAGCAGTGAAGTAGGGGAGGAGACCCAGTACTTC
V: TRBV28; D: TRBD2; J: TRBJ2-7; size: once; CDR3: CASSPPPAGVYEQYF; DNA: TGTGCCAGCAGCCCCCCCCCAGCGGGAGTCTACGAGCAGTACTTC
V: TRBV5-6; D: -; J: TRBJ2-7; size: -; CDR3: CASSSWAGADYEQYF; DNA: TGTGCCAGCAGCTCTTGGGCAGGGGCAGACTACGAGCAGTACTTC
V: TRBV25-1; D: TRBD1; J: TRBJ2-7; size: -; CDR3: CASSSGQGSYEQYF; DNA: TGTGCCAGCTCCTCGGGACAGGGCTCCTACGAGCAGTACTTC
V: TRBV30; D: -; J: TRBJ2-4; size: -; CDR3: CAWSFGENIQYF; DNA: TGTGCCTGGAGTTTTGGGGAAAACATTCAGTACTTC
V: TRBV7-8; D: TRBD1; J: TRBJ2-1; size: many; CDR3: CASSLQTGRNEQFF; DNA: TGTGCCAGCAGCTTACAGACAGGGCGGAATGAGCAGTTCTTC
V: TRBV28; D: -; J: TRBJ1-2; size: -; CDR3: CASSRKGVAYGYTF; DNA: TGTGCCAGCAGCCGAAAGGGGGTTGCCTATGGCTACACCTTC
V: TRBV9; D: TRBD2; J: TRBJ2-1; size: -; CDR3: CASSVEASGRSSYNEQFF; DNA: TGTGCCAGCAGCGTAGAGGCTAGCGGGAGGAGCTCCTACAATGAGCAGTTCTTC
V: TRBV18; D: -; J: TRBJ2-3; size: -; CDR3: CASSGGSTDTQYF; DNA: TGTGCCAGCTCAGGAGGGTCCACAGATACGCAGTATTTT
V: TRBV28; D: TRBD2; J: TRBJ2-3; size: -; CDR3: CASSGGSDTQYF; DNA: TGTGCCAGCAGCGGGGGGTCAGATACGCAGTATTTT
V: TRBV19; D: -; J: TRBJ2-2; size: -; CDR3: CASRRDTARTGELFF; DNA: TGTGCCAGTAGGAGGGACACCGCAAGGACCGGGGAGCTGTTTTTT
V: TRBV10-1; D: -; J: TRBJ1-1; size: -; CDR3: CASCDGLRTEAFF; DNA: TGCGCCAGCTGCGACGGTCTCCGAACTGAAGCTTTCTTT
V: TRBV7-9; D: TRBD1; J: TRBJ2-2; size: few; CDR3: CASSRDSNTGELFF; DNA: TGTGCCAGCAGCCGGGACAGTAACACCGGGGAGCTGTTTTTT
V: TRBV28; D: -; J: TRBJ1-4; size: -; CDR3: CASSLGWEKLFF; DNA: TGTGCCAGCAGTTTAGGTTGGGAAAAACTGTTTTTT
V: TRBV28; D: TRBD1; J: TRBJ1-2; size: -; CDR3: CASSQPGQGAVGYTF; DNA: TGTGCCAGCAGCCAACCGGGACAGGGGGCAGTTGGCTACACCTTC
V: TRBV7-9; D: -; J: TRBJ2-1; size: -; CDR3: CASTREGSYNEQFF; DNA: TGTGCCAGCACCAGGGAAGGGTCCTACAATGAGCAGTTCTTC
V: TRBV28; D: -; J: TRBJ1-5; size: -; CDR3: CASSFRFLGARQPQHF; DNA: TGTGCCAGCAGTTTCAGGTTTTTGGGGGCGCGGCAGCCCCAGCATTTT
V: TRBV6-5; D: TRBD2; J: TRBJ2-7; size: once; CDR3: CASRPTSGGYEQYF; DNA: TGTGCCAGCAGGCCGACTAGCGGAGGCTACGAGCAGTACTTC
V: TRBV2; D: TRBD1; J: TRBJ1-5; size: -; CDR3: CASQDQGAGNNQPQHF; DNA: TGTGCCAGCCAAGATCAGGGGGCCGGGAACAATCAGCCCCAGCATTTT
V: TRBV7-9; D: -; J: TRBJ2-1; size: many; CDR3: CASSPRQTGSSYNEQFF; DNA: TGTGCCAGCAGCCCGAGACAGACTGGGAGCTCCTACAATGAGCAGTTCTTC
V: TRBV6-6; D: TRBD1; J: TRBJ1-5; size: once; CDR3: CASSFGTGNQPQHF; DNA: TGTGCCAGCAGCTTCGGGACAGGCAATCAGCCCCAGCATTTT
V: TRBV5-1; D: -; J: TRBJ2-7; size: -; CDR3: CASSFQANLGLSEQYF; DNA: TGCGCCAGCAGCTTTCAAGCGAACCTTGGGTTGAGCGAGCAGTACTTC
V: TRBV7-8; D: TRBD1; J: TRBJ1-1; size: once; CDR3: CASSLRGPNTEAFF; DNA: TGTGCCAGCAGCTTAAGGGGGCCGAACACTGAAGCTTTCTTT
V: TRBV2; D: -; J: TRBJ1-2; size: -; CDR3: CASSGNSVYGYTF; DNA: TGTGCCAGCAGCGGCAACAGCGTCTATGGCTACACCTTC
V: TRBV5-1; D: TRBD1; J: TRBJ2-7; size: -; CDR3: CASSFVSGTGDLYEQYF; DNA: TGCGCCAGCAGCTTCGTTTCCGGGACAGGGGACCTCTACGAGCAGTACTTC